This TCR beta chain stems from a study of blood T cell repertoires in COVID-19 (dated by TCRdb to 2018 to 2021). Study-level background: Samples from collaborators originated in the United States, Italy and Spain and spanned both the acute and convalescent phases of COVID-19. The material from the prospective study consisted of cDNA or gDNA derived from T cells, B-cell-depleted T cells, or PBMCs. Deeply sampled blood TCRbeta repertoires from subjects exposed to, actively infected with, or recovered from COVID-19 were included in the dataset. A freely available public database, intended as a resource for researchers studying the immune response to SARS-CoV-2, is where the repertoires were released. Samples were obtained from the ongoing ImmuneRACE study (first 160 participants) and from approximately 1,200 subjects provided by 6 global collaborators. Sample metadata almost always included a de-identified subject ID, COVID-19 status, age in years and sex. Where available, HLA class I and class II types were obtained from metadata supplied by the sample provider rather than from assay-based typing. Overall study outcomes, separate from this receptor: The amount of clinical and demographic metadata varied by source and participant and was provided uncurated.

The immunoSEQ Assay, a bias-controlled multiplex PCR, was used to amplify TCRbeta CDR3 regions from genomic DNA. In the paper's pipeline: Within the assay, amplification of reference gene primers was used to estimate how many nucleated cells each sample contained. To quantify the absolute abundance of each unique TCRbeta CDR3 rearrangement, sequence reads were collapsed and filtered. For each sample, productive Simpson clonality was calculated as the square root of Simpson's diversity index over productive rearrangements. Here the immuneACCESS table is served through TCRdb, limited to in-frame sequences with V and J called. Missing clones are a known gap in these copies; in checked studies unresolved V genes cover under half, and the rest lacks a known reason. That table gives V, J and clone size, and the DNA gave D and trimming. Across this sample there are around 240,000 clones, with 86% seen only once. The top ten constitute approximately 2.1% of the sample.

Including the terminal cysteine and phenylalanine, the CDR3 comprises 15 residues. CDR3 DNA only is kept here, 45 bases in frame from base 1. CDR1 and CDR2 are read off the germline V gene (reference sequence) as MNHEY and SMNVEV. Relative to germline, V is missing 5 bases and J is missing 0 bases, with 3 bases of the junction outside any gene match. Participants in the prospective study were aged about 18 to 90 years, lived in about two dozen United States geographic areas, and enrolled through a virtual design. Cohort assignment in the prospective study relied on participant-reported clinical history from a screening survey and a study questionnaire. Recovered participants in ImmuneRACE Cohort 3 were defined by two consecutive negative NP/OP PCR tests, clearance by a healthcare professional, or resolution of symptoms. In the prospective study, mobile phlebotomists collected whole blood, serum and a nasopharyngeal or oropharyngeal swab from each participant. Over a 2-month period, participants in the prospective study had the option of providing additional blood draws and questionnaires. Prospective study blood samples were shipped either frozen or at room temperature before DNA extraction.

As to this clone: Its antigen is unknown. Base quality data are lacking; no much larger clone is found one base away.

This TCR was sampled from a woman aged 45-60 years who had recovered from COVID-19. The chain uses TRBV27 and TRBJ1-4; TRBD1 lines up with 7 middle nucleotides. Sequenced material: PBMCs or T cells enriched from blood (not recorded which). In nucleotides, the sequence is TGTGCCAGCAGTGGTCAGGGGGCAACTAATGAAAAACTGTTTTTT. The encoded protein is CASSGQGATNEKLFF.